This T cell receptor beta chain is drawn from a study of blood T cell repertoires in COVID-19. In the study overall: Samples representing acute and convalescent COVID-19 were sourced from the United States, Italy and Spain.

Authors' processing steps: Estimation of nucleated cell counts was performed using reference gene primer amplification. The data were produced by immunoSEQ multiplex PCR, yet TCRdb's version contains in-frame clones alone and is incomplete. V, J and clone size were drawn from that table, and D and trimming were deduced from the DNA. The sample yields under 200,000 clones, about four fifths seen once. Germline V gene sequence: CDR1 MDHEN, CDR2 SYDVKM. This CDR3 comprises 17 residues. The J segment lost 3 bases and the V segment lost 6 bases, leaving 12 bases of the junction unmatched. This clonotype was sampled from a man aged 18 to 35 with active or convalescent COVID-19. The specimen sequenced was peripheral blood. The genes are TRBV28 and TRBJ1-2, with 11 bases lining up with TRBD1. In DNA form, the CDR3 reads TGTGCCAGCAGCCCCCTCGGACAGGGGGCAGCGGACTATGGCTACACCTTC. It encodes CASSPLGQGAADYGYTF.